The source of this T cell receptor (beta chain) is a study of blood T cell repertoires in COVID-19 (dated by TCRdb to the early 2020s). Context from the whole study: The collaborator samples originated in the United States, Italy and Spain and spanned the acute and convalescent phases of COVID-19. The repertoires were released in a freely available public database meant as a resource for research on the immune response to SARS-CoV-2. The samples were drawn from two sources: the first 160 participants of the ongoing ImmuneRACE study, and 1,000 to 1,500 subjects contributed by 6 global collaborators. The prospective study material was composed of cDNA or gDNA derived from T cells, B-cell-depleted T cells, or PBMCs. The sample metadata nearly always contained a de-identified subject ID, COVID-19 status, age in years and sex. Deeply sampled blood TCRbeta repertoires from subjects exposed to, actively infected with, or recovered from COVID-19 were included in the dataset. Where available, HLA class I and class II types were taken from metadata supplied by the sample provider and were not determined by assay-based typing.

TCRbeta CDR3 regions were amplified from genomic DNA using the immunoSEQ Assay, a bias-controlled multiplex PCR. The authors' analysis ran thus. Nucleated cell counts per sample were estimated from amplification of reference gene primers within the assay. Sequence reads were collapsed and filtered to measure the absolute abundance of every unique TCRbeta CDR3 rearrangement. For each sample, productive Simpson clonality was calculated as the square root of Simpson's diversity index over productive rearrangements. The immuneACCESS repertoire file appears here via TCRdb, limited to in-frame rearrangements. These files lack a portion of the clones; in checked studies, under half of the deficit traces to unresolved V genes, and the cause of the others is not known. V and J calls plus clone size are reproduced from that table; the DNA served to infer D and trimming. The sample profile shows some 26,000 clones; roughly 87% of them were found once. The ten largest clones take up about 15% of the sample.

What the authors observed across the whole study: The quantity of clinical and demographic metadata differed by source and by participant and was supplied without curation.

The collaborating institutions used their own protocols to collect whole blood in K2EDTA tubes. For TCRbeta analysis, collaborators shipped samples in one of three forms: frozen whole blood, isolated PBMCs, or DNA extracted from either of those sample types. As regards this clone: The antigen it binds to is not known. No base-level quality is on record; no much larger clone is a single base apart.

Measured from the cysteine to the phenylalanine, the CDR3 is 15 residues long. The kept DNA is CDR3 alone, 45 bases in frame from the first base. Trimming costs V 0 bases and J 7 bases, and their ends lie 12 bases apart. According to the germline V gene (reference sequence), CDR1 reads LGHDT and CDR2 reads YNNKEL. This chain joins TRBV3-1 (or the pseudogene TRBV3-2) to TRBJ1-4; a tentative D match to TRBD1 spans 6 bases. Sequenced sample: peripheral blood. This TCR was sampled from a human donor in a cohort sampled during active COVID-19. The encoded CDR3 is CASSQEAGAGEKLFF. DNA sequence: TGTGCCAGCAGCCAAGAGGCAGGGGCAGGTGAAAAACTGTTTTTT.